These 12 T cell receptor beta chains share one sample of origin, sequenced in a study of T cell repertoires in cytomegalovirus infection (dated by TCRdb to the late 2010s). The run used an Illumina HiSeq 1500. The public reads were quality trimmed at Q25 with fastp and then assembled into clones with MiXCR by TCRdb, keeping productive beta chains. Identical CDR3 proteins give one entry, which carries the most common genes and DNA. The sample records more than 150,000 distinct CDR3 sequences, around 22% of which are singletons. The ten largest make up over 9.5% of the sample. The sequencing input was PBMCs. Receptors originate from a human donor in good health (CMV status not recorded). Some clones in this sample may be carry-over from other donors' samples.

Many counts were recorded for this clonotype. The chain is built from TRBV7-9 and TRBJ1-1; D is unresolved. V lost 5 bases and J lost 1, with 8 bases in between. Germline-derived CDR1 and CDR2 are SEHNR and FQNEAQ (reference sequence). CDR3 length equals 13 residues. The CDR3 coding sequence is TGTGCCAGCAGCCCCCGTCGGAACACTGAAGCTTTCTTT. This codes for CASSPRRNTEAFF.

The CDR3 reads CASSLEGAQETQYF. For the CDR3, the DNA is TGCGCCAGCAGCTTGGAAGGGGCACAAGAGACCCAGTACTTC. V usage is TRBV5-1 and J usage is TRBJ2-5, with D perhaps matching TRBD1 (5 bases). Germline V gene data show CDR1 as SGHRS and CDR2 as YFSETQ. The CDR3 sequence is 14 residues long. Between the trimmed V and J ends, which lost 0 bases and 2 bases, there was a span of 8 bases.

V usage is TRBV18 and J usage is TRBJ1-5; unclear D gene. Germline lookup yields CDR1 KGHSH and CDR2 LQKENI. The CDR3 runs to 13 residues. Trimming took off 3 bases at V and 5 bases at J, with 8 bases between the two ends. The CDR3 sequence is CASSPLRDQPQHF. CDR3 nucleotide sequence: TGTGCCAGCTCACCGCTCAGAGATCAGCCCCAGCATTTT.

This chain joins TRBV20-1 and TRBJ1-1, with a tentative D call TRBD1 (5 bases). The germline V and J ends were trimmed by 6 bases and 10 bases, with 24 bases remaining between them. The CDR3 runs 14 residues. Germline CDR1 reads DFQATT; CDR2 reads SNEGSKA (reference sequence). CDR3 DNA sequence: TGCAGTGCACTGGTAGGAGGGGCGCCTGTCTCAGCTTTCTTT. Amino acid sequence: CSALVGGAPVSAFF.

This clonotype came up many times. The chain carries TRBV7-2 and TRBJ2-3; 12 nucleotides align to TRBD2. The CDR3 sequence is 15 residues long. V shed 5 bases, J shed 4 bases, and the junction held 4 bases outside the gene matches. Germline CDR1 and CDR2: SGHTA and FQGNSA. The CDR3: CASSPRLAGADTQYF. CDR3 DNA sequence: TGTGCCAGCAGCCCGAGACTAGCGGGAGCAGATACGCAGTATTTT.

This clonotype was counted ten times or more. The CDR3 DNA follows: TGTGCCAGCAGCACCCGCTCTAGCGGGAGAAGCTACAATGAGCAGTTCTTC. It is translated as CASSTRSSGRSYNEQFF. The chain links TRBV7-2 to TRBJ2-1; 10 nucleotides align to TRBD2. The CDR3 has 17 residues. V trimming: 5 bases; J trimming: 3 bases; junction bases outside the gene matches: 10. The germline CDR1 and CDR2 sequences are SGHTA and FQGNSA.

The chain links TRBV7-9 to TRBJ1-4, with D tentatively TRBD1 (6 bases). The CDR3 totals 15 residues. The V and J ends lost 1 base and 8 bases respectively, with 14 bases between them. The germline V gene encodes CDR1 SEHNR and CDR2 FQNEAQ (reference sequence). CDR3: CASSLEGQGPEKLFF. CDR3 in DNA: TGTGCCAGCAGCTTAGAGGGACAAGGACCCGAAAAACTGTTTTTT.

This clonotype was seen a few times. This chain connects TRBV5-1 to TRBJ2-5; TRBD2 matches at 10 bases. The CDR3 contains 14 residues. The V segment lost 4 bases and the J segment 3 bases; nucleotides outside the gene matches: 3. Germline lookup yields CDR1 SGHRS and CDR2 YFSETQ. The CDR3 sequence: CASSTGLAEETQYF. As DNA, the CDR3 is TGCGCCAGCAGCACCGGACTAGCGGAAGAGACCCAGTACTTC.

This chain joins TRBV3-1 and TRBJ2-6; D gene unclear. V was clipped by 6 bases and J by 0 bases, with 9 bases between them. The CDR3 covers 15 residues. Germline CDR1 is LGHDT and CDR2 is YNNKEL (reference sequence). CDR3 region: CASRQVSSGANVLTF. In DNA, the CDR3 is TGTGCCAGCAGGCAGGTTAGCTCTGGGGCCAACGTCCTGACTTTC.

The chain joins TRBV14 to TRBJ2-1; 10 bases agree with TRBD1. This CDR3 is 15 amino acids long. From germline, CDR1 is SGHDN and CDR2 FVKESK. V shed 4 bases and J 9 bases; nucleotides not matched to a gene: 9. CDR3 bases: TGTGCCAGCAGCCCATTGGACAGGGGGAAAGGTGAGCAGTTCTTC. Translated: CASSPLDRGKGEQFF.

This chain joins TRBV20-1 and TRBJ2-6; TRBD1 might be the D (6 bases). V was clipped by 0 bases and J by 4 bases, with 10 bases between them. The CDR3 spans 15 residues. Germline CDR1 and CDR2: DFQATT and SNEGSKA (reference sequence). The CDR3 DNA is TGCAGTGCTAGAGATATGGGGACAGGGGCCAACGTCCTGACTTTC. The encoded protein is CSARDMGTGANVLTF.

This clonotype was recorded at least ten times. This rearrangement joins TRBV25-1 to TRBJ2-5; perhaps D is TRBD1 or TRBD2 (5 bases each). The V gene lost 4 bases and the J gene lost 5 bases, with 20 bases spanning the gap. The CDR3 consists of 16 residues. Germline loops: CDR1 MGHDK, CDR2 SYGVNS. CDR3 amino acids: CASSVPGLRAGETQYF. In nucleotides, the CDR3 is TGTGCCAGCAGTGTCCCAGGACTCCGAGCAGGGGAGACCCAGTACTTC.